The T cell receptor (beta chain) described here comes from a study of shared clonotypes between healthy human individuals. Study overall: Every donor yielded three CD4 naive, three CD4 memory, two CD8 naive and one CD8 memory plate. Study outcomes and limitations: Memory subsets generally showed lower estimated richness than naive subsets.

Clones were sequenced by immunoSEQ multiplex PCR, and TCRdb holds only the in-frame ones, with some missing. The table includes some 2.1 million clones, over 85% detected once. The V gene's germline CDR1 is SGHRS and CDR2 YFSETQ. V was clipped by 2 bases and J by 6 bases, with 12 bases between them. The CDR3 runs 13 residues. With respect to this clone: Its antigen is undetermined.

The study enrolled healthy HIV-negative adults without recent acute infections or vaccinations as donors. The authors divided CD4+ cells into CD45RA+ naive and CD45RA-negative memory subsets. The clonotype comes from a man aged 18 to 30 in good health. V is TRBV5-1 and J is TRBJ2-7, with D perhaps matching TRBD1 (6 bases). Sequences were obtained from naive CD4+ T cells sorted from blood. The subset is: CD45RA+ positively selected. This CDR3 reads CASSFGQRSEQYF. In DNA, the CDR3 is TGCGCCAGCAGCTTCGGACAGCGTAGCGAGCAGTACTTC. The whole variable domain, filled in from reference TRBV5-1 and TRBJ2-7, reads KAGVTQTPRYLIKTRGQQVTLSCSPISGHRSVSWYQQTPGQGLQFLFEYFSETQRNKGNFPGRFSGRQFSNSRSEMNVSTLELGDSALYLCASSFGQRSEQYFGPGTRLTVT.